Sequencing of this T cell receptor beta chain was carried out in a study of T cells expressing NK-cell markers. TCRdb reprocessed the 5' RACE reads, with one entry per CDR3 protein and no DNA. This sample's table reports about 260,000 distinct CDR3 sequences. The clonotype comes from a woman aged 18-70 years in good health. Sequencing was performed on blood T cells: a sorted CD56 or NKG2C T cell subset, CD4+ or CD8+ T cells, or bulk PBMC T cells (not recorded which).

CDR3: CASSSTHQWPQHF. The J gene is TRBJ1-5, the V gene TRBV12-3 or TRBV12-4. This CDR3 is 13 amino acids long.